These 31 T cell receptor beta chains originate from one sample sequenced in a study of long-term antiretroviral therapy in people with HIV (dated 2022 in TCRdb). The immunoSEQ hsTCRB v3.0 assay was used at survey level resolution to sequence the TRB variable region. TCRdb took over this immuneACCESS table, retaining in-frame rearrangements with V and J assigned. Such tables are incomplete; in checked studies, under half of the missing clones stem from an unresolved V gene, and the remainder is unexplained. The sample has around 28,000 clones on record, roughly 83% of them singletons. The ten largest clones add up to roughly 10% of the sample. The material sequenced was unsorted PBMCs, taken almost 2.9 years after starting antiretroviral therapy. These receptors came from a man aged 25-45 years with HIV.

The chain links TRBV5-1 to TRBJ2-3; 9 bases align to TRBD1. The ends lost 4 bases at V and 0 bases at J; junction bases unmatched: 6. The CDR3 totals 16 residues. Germline CDR1 and CDR2: SGHRS and YFSETQ. The CDR3 nucleotides read TGCGCCAGCAGCACTACAGGGGGCTCTAGCACAGATACGCAGTATTTT. Protein product: CASSTTGGSSTDTQYF.

The rearrangement joins TRBV6-1 to TRBJ1-5; no definite D call. The germline gives CDR1 MNHNS, CDR2 SASEGT. Trimming cost V 6 bases and J 0 bases, with 9 bases left between them. The CDR3 is 14 residues long. DNA of the CDR3: TGTGCCAGCAGGGACCGCAATAGCAATCAGCCCCAGCATTTT. It is translated as CASRDRNSNQPQHF.

CDR3 loop: CASSVAQTGRGSPLHF. CDR3 nucleotide sequence: TGTGCCAGCAGCGTAGCCCAGACAGGGAGAGGTTCACCCCTCCACTTT. The chain combines TRBV9 with TRBJ1-6; 7 nucleotides line up with TRBD1. The CDR3 is 16 amino acids. V lost 0 bases, J lost 9 bases, and 9 bases stayed unmatched. The germline gives CDR1 SGDLS, CDR2 YYNGEE.

The rearrangement uses TRBV30 and TRBJ1-1, with D unresolved. Germline CDR1 and CDR2: GTSNPN and SVGIG (reference sequence). The CDR3 runs 17 residues. V was shortened by 0 bases and J by 0 bases, with 17 bases between the two germline ends. In DNA, the CDR3 is TGTGCCTGGAGTGTGGGCAGGAAGATAGAAATGAACACTGAAGCTTTCTTT. Translating it yields CAWSVGRKIEMNTEAFF.

The rearrangement joins TRBV6-1 to TRBJ1-5, with D uncertain. Trimming cost V 6 bases and J 0 bases, with 6 bases left between them. Germline-derived CDR1 and CDR2 are MNHNS and SASEGT. This CDR3 is built from 13 residues. Here the CDR3 DNA reads TGTGCCAGCAGAAAAAGTAGCAATCAGCCCCAGCATTTT. This gives the protein CASRKSSNQPQHF.

A single count supports this clone. V and J are TRBV7-9 and TRBJ2-7; D call uncertain. Germline V gene lookup returns CDR1 SEHNR and CDR2 FQNEAQ (reference sequence). The length of the CDR3 is 13 residues. The germline V and J ends were trimmed by 1 base and 5 bases, with 9 bases remaining between them. This CDR3 is CASSLVLTDEQYF. CDR3 nucleotides: TGTGCCAGCAGCTTAGTTTTGACCGACGAGCAGTACTTC.

The chain employs TRBV30 and TRBJ2-2; the match to TRBD2 covers 10 bases. Germline-derived CDR1 and CDR2 are GTSNPN and SVGIG (reference sequence). This CDR3 is 14 amino acids long. V lost 0 bases to trimming and J lost 7 bases; unmatched junction nucleotides: 2. CDR3 DNA sequence: TGTGCCTGGAGTGTAGCTAGCGGGAGCGGGGAGCTGTTTTTT. Its translation: CAWSVASGSGELFF.

V usage is TRBV28 and J usage is TRBJ1-2; D is perhaps TRBD1 (6 bases). Between the trimmed V and J ends, which lost 10 bases and 5 bases, there was a span of 17 bases. This CDR3 has 13 amino acids. The germline V gene encodes CDR1 MDHEN and CDR2 SYDVKM. CDR3 amino acids: CAIKPGQEYGYTF. The CDR3 DNA reads TGTGCCATTAAGCCGGGACAAGAATATGGCTACACCTTC.

This chain joins TRBV25-1 and TRBJ2-1; tentatively, D is TRBD2 (6 bases). V lost 5 bases to trimming and J lost 6 bases, with 14 bases between them. The CDR3 loop spans 14 amino acids. CDR1 is MGHDK and CDR2 is SYGVNS in the germline V gene. CDR3 bases: TGTGCCAGCAGTCTCCCCCGGGAGCCCAATGAGCAGTTCTTC. This codes for CASSLPREPNEQFF.

The chain links TRBV7-6 to TRBJ2-3; D is ambiguous. Trimming pared 2 bases from V and 2 bases from J, leaving 11 bases between. Germline V lookup: CDR1 SGHVS, CDR2 FNYEAQ. The CDR3 runs 15 residues. CDR3 nucleotides: TGTGCCAGCAGCTTAAGTCAGAAGTACACAGATACGCAGTATTTT. Translating it yields CASSLSQKYTDTQYF. Drawing the rest from reference TRBV7-6 and TRBJ2-3, the complete variable domain is GAGVSQSPRYKVTKRGQDVALRCDPISGHVSLYWYRQALGQGPEFLTYFNYEAQQDKSGLPNDRFSAERPEGSISTLTIQRTEQRDSAMYRCASSLSQKYTDTQYFGPGTRLTVL.

CDR3 protein: CASSSDISGNTIYF. In DNA, the CDR3 is TGTGCCAGCAGCTCGGACATTTCTGGAAACACCATATATTTT. V usage is TRBV5-6 and J usage is TRBJ1-3; a weak D match, TRBD1 (5 bases). The CDR3 is 14 residues long. V lost 3 bases and J lost 1, with 8 bases in between. CDR1 is SGHDT and CDR2 is YYEEEE in the germline V gene.

This chain links TRBV5-1 with TRBJ1-2, with D perhaps matching TRBD1 (5 bases). Per germline, CDR1 SGHRS and CDR2 YFSETQ. CDR3 length: 14 residues. Trimming left V 0 bases short and J 2 bases short, with 8 bases between. CDR3 DNA: TGCGCCAGCAGCTTGGAAGGGGAAAACTATGGCTACACCTTC. Its translation: CASSLEGENYGYTF.

This clone was detected a few times. This chain joins TRBV7-2 and TRBJ1-2; 7 bases align to TRBD1. V trimming: 1 base; J trimming: 3 bases; junction bases outside the gene matches: 17. The CDR3 has 19 amino acids. Germline CDR1 reads SGHTA; CDR2 reads FQGNSA. The CDR3 here is CASSLEVPRQGGRHYGYTF. The DNA for the CDR3 is TGTGCCAGCAGCTTAGAGGTCCCCCGACAGGGCGGGAGGCACTATGGCTACACCTTC.

The rearrangement joins TRBV18 to TRBJ2-3; 11 nucleotides match TRBD2. Trimming at V came to 3 bases and at J to 0 bases, leaving 5 bases not matched to a gene. Germline CDR1 and CDR2: KGHSH and LQKENI. CDR3 size: 17 residues. CDR3 DNA: TGTGCCAGCTCACCTCTAGCGGGAGGCTCTAGCACAGATACGCAGTATTTT. It yields the protein CASSPLAGGSSTDTQYF.

This clone was observed a few times. This chain joins TRBV7-9 and TRBJ2-5; D perhaps matches TRBD2 (5 bases). CDR1 is SEHNR and CDR2 is FQNEAQ in the germline V gene (reference sequence). Trimming stripped 7 bases from V and 2 bases from J, with 11 bases between. There are 13 residues in the CDR3. The CDR3 bases are TGTGCCAGCACCCGAGGAGGACAAGAGACCCAGTACTTC. Its protein product is CASTRGGQETQYF.

This chain links TRBV4-1 with TRBJ1-6; the D gene is possibly TRBD1 (5 bases). Germline CDR1 is MGHRA and CDR2 is YSYEKL. This CDR3 is 14 amino acids long. The germline V and J ends were trimmed by 1 base and 9 bases, with 10 bases remaining between them. CDR3 in DNA: TGCGCCAGCAGCCAAGTCGGCGGGGGTTCACCCCTCCACTTT. Translation: CASSQVGGGSPLHF.

The chain employs TRBV6-1 and TRBJ2-7; tentative D call: TRBD1 (7 bases). V was trimmed by 7 bases and J by 3 bases, leaving 13 bases between them. The CDR3 has 13 residues. Germline-derived CDR1 and CDR2 are MNHNS and SASEGT. CDR3: CASTPGGLYEQYF. CDR3 in DNA: TGTGCCAGCACGCCAGGGGGACTCTACGAGCAGTACTTC.

This clone was observed a single time. This chain joins TRBV25-1 and TRBJ2-3, with 8 bases fitting TRBD2. CDR1 and CDR2 (germline): MGHDK, SYGVNS. With V trimmed by 2 bases and J by 3 bases, 4 bases remained unmatched. This CDR3 comprises 15 residues. The CDR3 bases are TGTGCCAGCAGTGAAGGCGGGGGGCAGACAGATACGCAGTATTTT. It encodes CASSEGGGQTDTQYF.

V and J are TRBV18 and TRBJ2-3, with D maybe TRBD2 (7 bases). The germline V gene has CDR1 KGHSH and CDR2 LQKENI. There are 14 residues in the CDR3. Trimming pared 3 bases from V and 5 bases from J, leaving 12 bases between. CDR3 coding DNA: TGTGCCAGCTCACCTCGGGGGGCCGGAGATACGCAGTATTTT. As protein: CASSPRGAGDTQYF.

The gene calls are TRBV6-5 and TRBJ2-5; D may be TRBD1 (5 bases). The germline gives CDR1 MNHEY, CDR2 SVGAGI. The CDR3 has 16 amino acids. Trimming took 0 bases from V and 1 from J, leaving 12 bases between them. The CDR3 protein is CASSYSVGVLQETQYF. CDR3 nucleotide sequence: TGTGCCAGCAGTTACTCGGTAGGGGTCCTCCAAGAGACCCAGTACTTC.

The V gene is TRBV7-2, the J gene TRBJ2-7; tentative D call: TRBD1 (5 bases). The germline CDR1 and CDR2 sequences are SGHTA and FQGNSA. The V and J ends lost 1 base and 4 bases respectively, with 11 bases between them. This CDR3 comprises 14 residues. CDR3 sequence: CASSLGAGSYEQYF. CDR3 bases: TGTGCCAGCAGCTTAGGGGCAGGGTCTTACGAGCAGTACTTC. Drawing the rest from reference TRBV7-2 and TRBJ2-7, the complete variable domain is GAGVSQSPSNKVTEKGKDVELRCDPISGHTALYWYRQSLGQGLEFLIYFQGNSAPDKSGLPSDRFSAERTGGSVSTLTIQRTQQEDSAVYLCASSLGAGSYEQYFGPGTRLTVT.

This chain links TRBV4-1 with TRBJ1-6; D call uncertain. Germline V CDR1 and CDR2: MGHRA, YSYEKL. V was pared by 4 bases and J by 7 bases, with 17 bases between. The CDR3 length is 16 residues. The CDR3 DNA is TGCGCCAGCAGCCGAGTCACGGGCTGGCCGAATTCACCCCTCCACTTT. This sequence encodes CASSRVTGWPNSPLHF.

The rearrangement uses TRBV27 and TRBJ1-4, with a tentative D call TRBD1 (6 bases). Germline CDR1 is MNHEY and CDR2 is SMNVEV (reference sequence). V dropped 1 base and J dropped 7 bases, with 13 bases sitting between them. The CDR3 covers 15 residues. The CDR3, as DNA: TGTGCCAGCAGTTTATATACAGGGATGGGTGAAAAACTGTTTTTT. Protein product: CASSLYTGMGEKLFF.

V is TRBV19 and J is TRBJ1-5; perhaps TRBD1 as D (5 bases). The CDR3 runs to 16 residues. V was pared by 5 bases and J by 0 bases, with 14 bases between. Germline lookup yields CDR1 LNHDA and CDR2 SQIVND (reference sequence). In DNA, the CDR3 is TGTGCCAGTAGTGTGGGACGGGGATATAGCAATCAGCCCCAGCATTTT. Amino acid sequence: CASSVGRGYSNQPQHF.

The chain is built from TRBV27 and TRBJ2-4, with 12 bases aligning to TRBD2. Germline V lookup: CDR1 MNHEY, CDR2 SMNVEV (reference sequence). Trimming took 5 bases from V and 16 from J; bases not matched to a gene: 18. The CDR3 totals 16 residues. CDR3 sequence reads: CASSPLGASGGVPLYF. The CDR3 coding sequence is TGTGCCAGCAGTCCGCTTGGGGCTAGCGGGGGGGTCCCCCTATACTTC.

The gene calls are TRBV7-6 and TRBJ2-1, with 11 bases identical to TRBD2. This CDR3 region has 16 residues. CDR1 is SGHVS and CDR2 is FNYEAQ in the germline V gene. V shed 1 base and J 4 bases; nucleotides not matched to a gene: 3. CDR3 in DNA: TGTGCCAGCAGCTTAGGCCCTAGCGGGGGGTACAATGAGCAGTTCTTC. Translation: CASSLGPSGGYNEQFF.

This clone was picked up a small number of times. The rearrangement uses TRBV5-4 and TRBJ1-1; TRBD1 is a possible D gene (6 bases). The length of the CDR3 is 12 residues. Germline V gene sequence: CDR1 SGHNT, CDR2 YYREEE (reference sequence). The V and J ends lost 4 bases and 5 bases respectively, with 9 bases between them. The CDR3 coding sequence is TGTGCCAGCAGCGACAGGTTTACTGAAGCTTTCTTT. As protein: CASSDRFTEAFF.

This clone was counted a single time. J is TRBJ2-2 and V is TRBV11-2; D remains unclear. This CDR3 is built from 13 residues. Trimming removed 0 bases at V and 4 bases at J, with 3 bases between. Germline CDR1 and CDR2: SGHAT and FQNNGV. The CDR3 DNA reads TGTGCCAGCAGCTTAGATGGCACCGGGGAGCTGTTTTTT. Its translation: CASSLDGTGELFF.

The table lists this clone with a count of one. This chain links TRBV10-3 with TRBJ1-5, with D uncertain. Trimming took off 0 bases at V and 6 bases at J, with 12 bases between the two ends. This CDR3 contains 15 residues. Germline CDR1 is ENHRY and CDR2 is SYGVKD. The CDR3 coding sequence is TGTGCCATCAGTGAGTCGTCCCTTTTGGGTCAGCCCCAGCATTTT. Translating gives CAISESSLLGQPQHF.

This clone was counted only a few times. This chain connects TRBV4-2 to TRBJ2-7; TRBD2 aligns across 10 bases. CDR3 length equals 15 residues. Germline V gene lookup returns CDR1 LGHNA and CDR2 YNFKEQ. Unmatched junction bases numbered 5, after V lost 2 bases and J lost 4 bases. The CDR3 sequence is CASSQLLAGVYEQYF. In DNA, the CDR3 is TGTGCCAGCAGCCAACTGCTAGCGGGGGTTTACGAGCAGTACTTC.

The chain uses TRBV5-1 and TRBJ2-5, with 12 bases fitting TRBD1. Unmatched junction bases numbered 6, after V lost 4 bases and J lost 5 bases. The germline V gene has CDR1 SGHRS and CDR2 YFSETQ. The CDR3 totals 15 residues. The CDR3 DNA follows: TGCGCCAGCAGCCGGGACAGGGGGCGCGAGGAGACCCAGTACTTC. Translated: CASSRDRGREETQYF.